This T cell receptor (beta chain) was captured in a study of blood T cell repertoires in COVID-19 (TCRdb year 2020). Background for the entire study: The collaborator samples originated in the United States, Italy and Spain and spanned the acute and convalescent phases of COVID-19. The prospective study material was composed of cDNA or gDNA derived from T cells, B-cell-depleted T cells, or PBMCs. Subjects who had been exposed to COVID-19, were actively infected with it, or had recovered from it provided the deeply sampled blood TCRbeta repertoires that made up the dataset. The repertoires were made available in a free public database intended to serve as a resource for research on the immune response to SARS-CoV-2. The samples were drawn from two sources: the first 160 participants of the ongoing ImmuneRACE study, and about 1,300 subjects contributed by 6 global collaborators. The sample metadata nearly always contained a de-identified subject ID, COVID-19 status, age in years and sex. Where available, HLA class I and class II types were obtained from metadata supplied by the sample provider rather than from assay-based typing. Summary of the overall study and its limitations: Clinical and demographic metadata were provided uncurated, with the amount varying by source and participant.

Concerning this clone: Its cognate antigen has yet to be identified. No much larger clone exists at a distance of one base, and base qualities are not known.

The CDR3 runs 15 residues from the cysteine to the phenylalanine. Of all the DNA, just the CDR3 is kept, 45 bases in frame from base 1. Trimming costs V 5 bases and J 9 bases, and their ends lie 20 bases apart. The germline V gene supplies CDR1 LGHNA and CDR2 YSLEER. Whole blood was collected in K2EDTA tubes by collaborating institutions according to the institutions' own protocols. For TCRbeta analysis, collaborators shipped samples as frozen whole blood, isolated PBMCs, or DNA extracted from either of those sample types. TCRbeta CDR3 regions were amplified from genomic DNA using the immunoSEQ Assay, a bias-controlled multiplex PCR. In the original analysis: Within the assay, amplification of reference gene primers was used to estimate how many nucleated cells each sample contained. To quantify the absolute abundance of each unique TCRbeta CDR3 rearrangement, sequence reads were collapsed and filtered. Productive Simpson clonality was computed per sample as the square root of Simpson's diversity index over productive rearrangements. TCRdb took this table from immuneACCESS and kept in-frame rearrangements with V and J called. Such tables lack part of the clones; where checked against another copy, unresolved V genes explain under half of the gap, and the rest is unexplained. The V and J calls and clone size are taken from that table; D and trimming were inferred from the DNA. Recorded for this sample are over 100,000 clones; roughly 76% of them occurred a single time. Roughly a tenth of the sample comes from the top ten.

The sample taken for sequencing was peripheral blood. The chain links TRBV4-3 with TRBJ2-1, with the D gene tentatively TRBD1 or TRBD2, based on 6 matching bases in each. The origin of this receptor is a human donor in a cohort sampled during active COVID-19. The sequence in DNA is TGCGCCAGCAGCAAAGGGACACCCGGGGGTATTGAGCAGTTCTTC. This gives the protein CASSKGTPGGIEQFF.